This T cell receptor (beta chain) derives from a study of T cells in Graves' hyperthyroidism and ophthalmopathy. Overall study findings and caveats: Most expanded thyroid clonotypes above 0.001 also appeared in blood. Ophthalmopathy was identified by the model a median roughly 6.5 months ahead of onset.

Amplified regions were TCR beta CDR3 sequences from RNA transcripts. In the first-round RT-PCR of the TCR CDR3, the HTBI primer set was used. Using its own MiXCR run on the multiplex PCR reads, TCRdb lists one record per CDR3 protein. The table records 500,000 to 800,000 distinct CDR3 sequences, just under 45% of them present only once. On this clonotype: As yet, its antigen is unknown.

This CDR3 is built from 14 residues. CDR1 is KGHDR, CDR2 SFDVKD, per germline. V was trimmed by 1 base and J by 8 bases, leaving 13 bases between them. V usage is TRBV24-1 and J usage is TRBJ1-2; D possibly corresponds to TRBD1 (6 bases). This TCR was recovered from an adult man with Graves' disease, either hyperthyroidism or ophthalmopathy (not recorded which). The sample was peripheral blood or thyroid tissue (not recorded which). The CDR3 nucleotides are TGTGCCACCAGTGATTTCCGGGACAACGGGGGCTACACCTTC. Its protein product is CATSDFRDNGGYTF.